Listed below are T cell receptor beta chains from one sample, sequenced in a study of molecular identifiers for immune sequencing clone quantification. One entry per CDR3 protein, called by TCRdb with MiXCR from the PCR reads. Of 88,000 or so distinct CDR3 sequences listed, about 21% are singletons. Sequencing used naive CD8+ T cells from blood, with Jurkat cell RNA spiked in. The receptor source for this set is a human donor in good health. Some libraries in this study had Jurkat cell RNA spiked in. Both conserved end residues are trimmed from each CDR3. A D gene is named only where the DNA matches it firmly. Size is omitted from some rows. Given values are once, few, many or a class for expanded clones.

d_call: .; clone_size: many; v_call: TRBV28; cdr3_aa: ASSDGTAPAYEQY
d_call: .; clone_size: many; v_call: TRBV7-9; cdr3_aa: ASSPKGSGYEQY
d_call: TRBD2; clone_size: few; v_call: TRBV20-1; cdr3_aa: SASAREPHEQY
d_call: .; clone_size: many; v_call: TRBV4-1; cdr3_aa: ASSQELTGPIGY
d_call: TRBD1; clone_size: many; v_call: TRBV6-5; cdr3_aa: ASSRWGTGEFPTNEKLF
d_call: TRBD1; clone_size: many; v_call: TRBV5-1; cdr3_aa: ASSLEAGGGQPQH
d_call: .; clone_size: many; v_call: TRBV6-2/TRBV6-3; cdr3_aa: ASNSGGDRTEAF
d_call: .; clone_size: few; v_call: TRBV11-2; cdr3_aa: ASSITREQY
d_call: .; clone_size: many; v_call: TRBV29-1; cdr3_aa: SVEAAGTGEQY
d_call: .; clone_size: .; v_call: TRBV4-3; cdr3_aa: ASSQVPSRTAAYEQY
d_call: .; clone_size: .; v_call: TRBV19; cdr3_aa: ASTPGPSYEQY
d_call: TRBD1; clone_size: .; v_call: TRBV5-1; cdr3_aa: ASSLRQGAVNEQF
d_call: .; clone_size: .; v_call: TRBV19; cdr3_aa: ASSIGYSETQY
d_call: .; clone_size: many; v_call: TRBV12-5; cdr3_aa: ASGLGRTADTEAF
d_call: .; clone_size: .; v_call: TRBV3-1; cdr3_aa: ASSQSNDYGYT
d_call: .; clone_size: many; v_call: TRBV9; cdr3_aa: ASSVAPSNTEAF
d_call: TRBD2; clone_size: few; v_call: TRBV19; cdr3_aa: ASSMGLAGNEQF
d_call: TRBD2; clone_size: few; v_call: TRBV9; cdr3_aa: ASSGQTSGSLNEQF
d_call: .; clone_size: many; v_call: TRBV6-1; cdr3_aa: ASNPGLSGELF